The source of this TCR beta chain is a study of Tregs in tolerant kidney transplant recipients. To note about this clone: Antigen specificity is unknown.

Related graft donors supplied nonmyeloablative bone marrow transplants, and mixed chimerism was transient. Thawed PBMCs were FACS-sorted into unstimulated CD4+CD25+CD127- regulatory T cells, CD4+CD25- non-regulatory cells, CD4 and CD8 cells. The method was immunoSEQ multiplex PCR; TCRdb's version includes in-frame clones alone and lacks a portion of them. Of about 64,000 clones in the sample, 80% to 90% are singletons; the top ten hold 3.8%. Study outcomes and limitations: Findings come from small patient numbers and require larger validation. Some patients' samples used different primers over time, so nucleotide sequences weren't comparable.

Germline V gene lookup returns CDR1 SGHRS and CDR2 YFSETQ. The CDR3 covers 14 residues. The germline V and J ends were trimmed by 2 bases and 5 bases, with 13 bases remaining between them. The TCR originated in a human patient who received a combined kidney and bone marrow transplant. Some of the T cells might come from the graft donor. The material was CD4+ T cells from blood (PBMCs), obtained 6 months after the transplant. The V and J genes are TRBV5-1 and TRBJ2-5; D is possibly TRBD1 (6 bases). CDR3 sequence (DNA): TGCGCCAGCAGCTTAATTTGGGGGCGGGAGACCCAGTACTTC. It yields the protein CASSLIWGRETQYF. The variable domain in full, completed from reference TRBV5-1 and TRBJ2-5, reads KAGVTQTPRYLIKTRGQQVTLSCSPISGHRSVSWYQQTPGQGLQFLFEYFSETQRNKGNFPGRFSGRQFSNSRSEMNVSTLELGDSALYLCASSLIWGRETQYFGPGTRLLVL.